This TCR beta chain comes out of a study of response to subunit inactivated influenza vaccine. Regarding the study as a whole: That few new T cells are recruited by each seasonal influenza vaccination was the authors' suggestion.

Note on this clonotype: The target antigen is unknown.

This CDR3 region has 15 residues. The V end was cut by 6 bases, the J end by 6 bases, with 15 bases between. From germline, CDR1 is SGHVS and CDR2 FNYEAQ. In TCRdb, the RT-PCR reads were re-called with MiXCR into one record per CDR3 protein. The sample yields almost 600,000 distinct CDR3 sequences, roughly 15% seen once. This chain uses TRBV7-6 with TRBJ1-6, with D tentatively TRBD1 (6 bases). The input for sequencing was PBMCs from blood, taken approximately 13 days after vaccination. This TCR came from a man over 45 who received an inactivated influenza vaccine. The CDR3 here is CASSYQTGFNSPLHF. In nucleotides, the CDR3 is TGTGCCAGCAGTTATCAAACAGGGTTTAATTCACCCCTCCACTTT.